Sequencing of this TCR beta chain was carried out in a study of identical twins. This clonotype was detected ten times or more. Its specificity is unknown. Findings of the study overall: Invariant MAIT and iNKT cells could partly confound zero-insertion analyses. It was cross-sectional statistical analysis, not following the same donors, that the conclusions relied on.

Trimming pared 1 base from V and 0 bases from J, leaving 13 bases between. This CDR3 region has 17 residues. From germline, CDR1 is LNHNV and CDR2 YYDKDF (reference sequence). Template switching (which added a universal primer site) was used, and cDNA carried unique molecular identifiers. TCRdb ran MiXCR on the 5' RACE reads and lists one entry per CDR3 protein. The sample has roughly 690,000 distinct CDR3 sequences; less than 7% are singletons. The specimen was naive T cells sorted from blood. The chain combines TRBV15 with TRBJ2-1; D gene uncertain. This sequence was found in a man aged 18-30 years in good health. The CDR3 region has the DNA TGTGCCACCAGCAGAGGTCGAGGAGCCAGCTCCTACAATGAGCAGTTCTTC. It translates to CATSRGRGASSYNEQFF.